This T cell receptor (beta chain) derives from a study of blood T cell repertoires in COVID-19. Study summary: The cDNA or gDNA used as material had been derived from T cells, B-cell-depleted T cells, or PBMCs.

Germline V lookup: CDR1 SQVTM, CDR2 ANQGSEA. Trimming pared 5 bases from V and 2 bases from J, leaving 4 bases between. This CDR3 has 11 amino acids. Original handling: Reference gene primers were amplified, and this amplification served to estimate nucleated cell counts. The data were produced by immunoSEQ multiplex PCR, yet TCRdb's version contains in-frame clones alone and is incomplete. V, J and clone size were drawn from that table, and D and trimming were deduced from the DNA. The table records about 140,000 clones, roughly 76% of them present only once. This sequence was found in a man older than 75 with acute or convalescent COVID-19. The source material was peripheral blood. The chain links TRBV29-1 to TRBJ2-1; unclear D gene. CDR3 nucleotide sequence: TGCAGCGTTCGTCCCTACAATGAGCAGTTCTTC. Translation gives CSVRPYNEQFF.